The 26 T cell receptor beta chains given below trace back to one sample, sequenced in a study of beta chain features in type 1 diabetes. Reverse transcription of all isolated RNA meant that expressed TCRB transcripts were sequenced. TCRdb keeps only in-frame clones here, not all; method: immunoSEQ multiplex PCR. This sample has around 100,000 clones, with under 30% found just once. Findings and limits, study-wide: Within each of all four CD4+ subsets, Type 1 diabetes patients had TCRB CDR3s that were moderately but significantly shorter.

No antigen is known for these receptors. The sequencing input was central memory CD4+ T cells from blood. These receptors all come from a woman between 18 and 29 years old with type 1 diabetes.

This clone was seen many times. This chain links TRBV28 with TRBJ2-7, with 8 bases fitting TRBD1. Germline assignment: CDR1 MDHEN and CDR2 SYDVKM. The CDR3 runs to 14 residues. The ends lost 0 bases at V and 6 bases at J; junction bases unmatched: 4. This CDR3 is CASSLWTGVREQYF. CDR3 coding DNA: TGTGCCAGCAGTTTATGGACAGGGGTTCGCGAGCAGTACTTC.

The chain carries TRBV15 and TRBJ1-1; the D is unclear. Looked up from germline, CDR1 is LNHNV and CDR2 is YYDKDF (reference sequence). Trimming removed 1 base at V and 0 bases at J, with 15 bases between. CDR3 length: 17 residues. CDR3 nucleotides: TGTGCCACCAGCAGAGCGCTCGAGAGGTCCATGAACACTGAAGCTTTCTTT. It specifies CATSRALERSMNTEAFF.

The J gene is TRBJ1-1, the V gene TRBV7-2, with 7 bases lining up with TRBD1. V gave up 4 bases and J gave up 0 bases; unmatched junction bases: 5. The CDR3 is made up of 15 amino acids. The V gene's germline CDR1 is SGHTA and CDR2 FQGNSA. The CDR3 loop is CASSYQTGVNTEAFF. CDR3 sequence (DNA): TGTGCCAGCAGCTATCAAACAGGGGTGAACACTGAAGCTTTCTTT.

This clone was seen a handful of times. The rearrangement joins TRBV6-6 to TRBJ1-1, with TRBD1 matching 12 bases. The V gene end was trimmed by 7 bases and the J gene end by 4 bases; junction bases not matched to a gene: 7. CDR3 size: 15 residues. Germline values: CDR1 MNHNY, CDR2 SVGAGI (reference sequence). In DNA, the CDR3 is TGTGCCAGCACCGCCGGGACAGGGGGCTTCACTGAAGCTTTCTTT. Amino acids: CASTAGTGGFTEAFF.

This chain connects TRBV5-1 to TRBJ1-2, with TRBD1 identical over 8 bases. This CDR3 is built from 15 residues. V lost 5 bases and J lost 2; bases outside the gene matches: 8. Germline V CDR1 and CDR2: SGHRS, YFSETQ. As DNA, the CDR3 is TGCGCCAGCAGACGTAACAGGGGGGGGAACTATGGCTACACCTTC. Translating it yields CASRRNRGGNYGYTF.

This clone was found a few times. The chain links TRBV29-1 to TRBJ2-7, with TRBD2 as a possible D gene (7 bases). This CDR3 has 14 amino acids. Per germline, CDR1 SQVTM and CDR2 ANQGSEA. V was shortened by 4 bases and J by 3 bases, with 16 bases between the two germline ends. CDR3 nucleotides: TGCAGCGTTGGGCCAAGAGGGGGGGGCTACGAGCAGTACTTC. Translation: CSVGPRGGGYEQYF.

The genes are TRBV9 and TRBJ2-3; weak D call: TRBD1 (5 bases). CDR3 length: 17 amino acids. V dropped 0 bases and J dropped 3 bases, with 17 bases sitting between them. Germline V gene sequence: CDR1 SGDLS, CDR2 YYNGEE. CDR3 DNA sequence: TGTGCCAGCAGCGTAGCTCGGACATCAACTACTACAGATACGCAGTATTTT. This sequence encodes CASSVARTSTTTDTQYF.

In this sample, this clone turned up a few times. The chain is built from TRBV19 and TRBJ2-5; 16 bases align to TRBD2. V dropped 5 bases and J dropped 5; count of bases not matched to a gene: 11. From germline, CDR1 is LNHDA and CDR2 SQIVND (reference sequence). This CDR3 contains 18 residues. The CDR3 protein is CASSVGTSGRALEETQYF. CDR3 nucleotides: TGTGCCAGTAGTGTCGGGACTAGCGGGAGGGCCTTGGAGGAGACCCAGTACTTC.

This chain links TRBV5-1 with TRBJ2-3; TRBD2 matches 10 bases. The V segment lost 0 bases and the J segment 6 bases; nucleotides outside the gene matches: 7. The CDR3 has 16 amino acids. In germline, CDR1 is SGHRS, CDR2 YFSETQ. Written as DNA, the CDR3 is TGCGCCAGCAGCTTGGTGTCTAGCGGGAGACTGGATACGCAGTATTTT. It specifies CASSLVSSGRLDTQYF.

This chain joins TRBV11-2 and TRBJ2-5; D is perhaps TRBD2 (6 bases). Germline assignment: CDR1 SGHAT and CDR2 FQNNGV. V was cut by 3 bases and J by 5 bases, with 16 bases left in between. CDR3 length equals 15 residues. The DNA of the CDR3 is TGTGCCAGCAGCTTTACCGTTGGAGGGCAGGAGACCCAGTACTTC. Translating it yields CASSFTVGGQETQYF.

This chain joins TRBV7-3 and TRBJ1-2, with 8 bases identical to TRBD1. Germline CDR1 is SGHTA and CDR2 is FQGTGA. V lost 4 bases and J lost 0; bases outside the gene matches: 4. The CDR3 has 15 amino acids. CDR3 residues: CASSSGTGANYGYTF. The CDR3 nucleotides read TGTGCCAGCAGCTCCGGGACAGGTGCTAACTATGGCTACACCTTC.

This clone occurred a few times. The rearrangement links TRBV6-1 to TRBJ1-5, with 7 bases identical to TRBD1. The CDR3 covers 14 residues. Germline CDR1 is MNHNS and CDR2 is SASEGT. After removal of 6 bases from V and 2 bases from J, the junction contained 4 bases not matched to a gene. CDR3 DNA: TGTGCCAGCAGGGCCGACAGGGGCAATCAGCCCCAGCATTTT. It specifies CASRADRGNQPQHF.

The rearrangement uses TRBV30 and TRBJ2-5; TRBD2 is a possible D gene (6 bases). V was shortened by 0 bases and J by 7 bases, with 15 bases between the two germline ends. Germline V gives CDR1 GTSNPN, CDR2 SVGIG (reference sequence). The length of the CDR3 is 14 residues. The CDR3 sequence: CAWSVSGGSVTQYF. CDR3 coding DNA: TGTGCCTGGAGTGTATCCGGGGGATCGGTGACCCAGTACTTC.

This clone was seen more than once but under ten times. This chain connects TRBV30 to TRBJ1-1; D not resolved. This CDR3 region has 11 residues. Germline loops: CDR1 GTSNPN, CDR2 SVGIG (reference sequence). V dropped 3 bases and J dropped 11 bases, with 13 bases sitting between them. This chain's CDR3 is CAWRLSGPAFF. DNA of the CDR3: TGTGCCTGGAGACTATCGGGTCCGGCTTTCTTT.

There are a few counts of this clone. This chain joins TRBV18 and TRBJ2-1; 8 positions match TRBD2. Trimming at V came to 0 bases and at J to 6 bases, leaving 4 bases not matched to a gene. Germline values: CDR1 KGHSH, CDR2 LQKENI. The CDR3 loop spans 15 amino acids. The CDR3 DNA reads as TGTGCCAGCTCACCACCTGGGACTAGGGGCAATGAGCAGTTCTTC. This gives the protein CASSPPGTRGNEQFF.

This clone was counted only a few times. The chain employs TRBV5-1 and TRBJ2-3; D remains unclear. This CDR3 region has 13 residues. Trimming pared 0 bases from V and 4 bases from J, leaving 6 bases between. CDR1 and CDR2 from the germline V gene are SGHRS and YFSETQ. CDR3 DNA: TGCGCCAGCAGCTTGGCTTCTCCAGATACGCAGTATTTT. Translation gives CASSLASPDTQYF.

This clone has a handful of counts. The CDR3 is CASSIRGSGSQINEQFF. DNA for the CDR3: TGTGCCAGTAGTATTCGCGGTAGCGGGAGTCAGATAAATGAGCAGTTCTTC. The chain uses TRBV19 and TRBJ2-1, with 9 bases fitting TRBD2. After removal of 3 bases from V and 7 bases from J, the junction contained 13 bases not matched to a gene. The CDR3 extends over 17 amino acids. The germline gives CDR1 LNHDA, CDR2 SQIVND (reference sequence).

This clone was recorded a few times. The CDR3, as DNA: TGTGCCAGCAGCTTGGGCGCCCGGGACTCACTATCTCGGACCCAGTACTTC. Its translation: CASSLGARDSLSRTQYF. This chain uses TRBV5-6 with TRBJ2-5; tentative D call: TRBD2 (6 bases). V shed 0 bases and J shed 7 bases, with 22 bases lying between them. Germline V gives CDR1 SGHDT, CDR2 YYEEEE. The CDR3 extends over 17 amino acids.

The chain employs TRBV7-3 and TRBJ2-5, with 10 nucleotides matching TRBD2. Germline V lookup: CDR1 SGHTA, CDR2 FQGTGA. The CDR3 is 18 amino acids. J gave up 3 bases and V 1 base, and 11 bases lay outside the gene matches. The CDR3 is CASSLRASGSQAEETQYF. In DNA form, the CDR3 reads TGTGCCAGCAGCTTAAGGGCTAGCGGGAGCCAAGCCGAAGAGACCCAGTACTTC. The whole variable domain, filled in from reference TRBV7-3 and TRBJ2-5, reads GAGVSQTPSNKVTEKGKYVELRCDPISGHTALYWYRQSLGQGPEFLIYFQGTGAADDSGLPNDRFFAVRPEGSVSTLKIQRTERGDSAVYLCASSLRASGSQAEETQYFGPGTRLLVL.

The V and J genes are TRBV9 and TRBJ1-1, with 9 positions matching TRBD1. Germline trimming cut 5 bases from V and 1 base from J; bases unmatched to any gene: 0. Germline V CDR1 and CDR2: SGDLS, YYNGEE. The CDR3 length is 13 residues. The CDR3 DNA sequence: TGTGCCAGCAGGGACAGGGGGAACACTGAAGCTTTCTTT. This gives the protein CASRDRGNTEAFF.

V and J are TRBV11-2 and TRBJ2-3, with a weak D call TRBD2 (7 bases). The CDR3 extends over 16 amino acids. V dropped 4 bases and J dropped 4 bases, with 18 bases sitting between them. CDR1 SGHAT and CDR2 FQNNGV come from the germline V gene. The CDR3 sequence is CASSSRGAGVADTQYF. The CDR3 DNA reads as TGTGCCAGCAGCTCGAGGGGGGCGGGAGTTGCAGATACGCAGTATTTT.

This clone was counted between two and nine times. At one of its ends the junction is not consistent with the germline gene, which may arise from a read error. J is TRBJ1-2 and V is TRBV30; tentative D call: TRBD1 (5 bases). This CDR3 is built from 13 residues. The germline V gene has CDR1 GTSNPN and CDR2 SVGIG (reference sequence). The DNA of the CDR3 is TGTGCCTGGAGTGTAGGGGCAGGACCAACCCTCGAATTC. Its translation is CAWSVGAGPTLEF. The full variable domain, rest sourced from reference TRBV30 and TRBJ1-2, is SQTIHQWPATLVQPVGSPLSLECTVEGTSNPNLYWYRQAAGRGLQLLFYSVGIGQISSEVPQNLSASRPQDRQFILSSKKLLLSDSGFYLCAWSVGAGPTLEFGSGTRLTVV.

The chain couples TRBV11-2 to TRBJ2-2, with D possibly being TRBD2 (6 bases). The CDR3 length is 16 residues. V was trimmed by 5 bases and J by 1 base, leaving 14 bases between them. Germline CDR1 is SGHAT and CDR2 is FQNNGV. The CDR3 loop reads CASSRTGRGNTGELFF. The CDR3, as DNA: TGTGCCAGCAGCCGCACCGGGAGAGGGAACACCGGGGAGCTGTTTTTT.

In this sample, this clone turned up a few times. The chain is built from TRBV7-2 and TRBJ1-5; TRBD1 matches 11 bases. Germline assignment: CDR1 SGHTA and CDR2 FQGNSA. This CDR3 is built from 16 residues. With 3 bases clipped from V and 6 bases from J, the junction kept 7 bases outside the gene matches. CDR3 region: CASSFLGQGASQPQHF. In nucleotides, the CDR3 is TGTGCCAGCAGCTTTCTCGGACAGGGGGCAAGTCAGCCCCAGCATTTT. The full variable domain, in which reference TRBV7-2 and TRBJ1-5 provide the parts outside the CDR3, is GAGVSQSPSNKVTEKGKDVELRCDPISGHTALYWYRQSLGQGLEFLIYFQGNSAPDKSGLPSDRFSAERTGGSVSTLTIQRTQQEDSAVYLCASSFLGQGASQPQHFGDGTRLSIL.

The chain combines TRBV6-5 with TRBJ1-1, with unresolved D. Per the germline V gene, CDR1 is MNHEY and CDR2 is SVGAGI. This CDR3 spans 13 amino acids. The V and J ends lost 2 bases and 4 bases respectively, with 8 bases between them. CDR3 sequence (DNA): TGTGCCAGCAGTTACGCCGGAGGCACTGAAGCTTTCTTT. It specifies CASSYAGGTEAFF.

In its sample, this clone was seen a few times. The chain uses TRBV4-3 and TRBJ2-4; D unclear. Germline V gene sequence: CDR1 LGHNA, CDR2 YSLEER. The CDR3 is made up of 15 amino acids. Trimming cost V 4 bases and J 0 bases, with 10 bases left between them. CDR3 region: CASSPSSLAKNIQYF. The CDR3 DNA follows: TGCGCCAGCAGCCCATCAAGCCTAGCCAAAAACATTCAGTACTTC.